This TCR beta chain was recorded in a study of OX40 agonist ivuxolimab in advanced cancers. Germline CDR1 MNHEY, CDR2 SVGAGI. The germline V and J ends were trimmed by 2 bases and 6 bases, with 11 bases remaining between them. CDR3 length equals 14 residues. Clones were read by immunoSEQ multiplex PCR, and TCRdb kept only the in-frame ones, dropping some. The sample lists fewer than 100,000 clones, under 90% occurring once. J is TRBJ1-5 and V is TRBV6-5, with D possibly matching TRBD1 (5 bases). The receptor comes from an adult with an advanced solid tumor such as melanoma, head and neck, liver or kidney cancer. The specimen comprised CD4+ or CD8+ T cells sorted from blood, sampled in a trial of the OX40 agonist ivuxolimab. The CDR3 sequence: CASSYGAGSQPQHF. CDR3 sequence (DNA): TGTGCCAGCAGTTACGGGGCAGGGAGTCAGCCCCAGCATTTT.